This is a list of T cell receptor beta chains from one sample in a study of T cells in Graves' hyperthyroidism and ophthalmopathy. TCRdb redid the calling of the multiplex PCR reads with MiXCR, one entry per CDR3 protein. The table records about 130,000 distinct CDR3 sequences, over 20% of them present only once. The sample comprised blood. Every receptor here comes from a woman aged 50 to 60 with Graves' hyperthyroidism that later progressed to Graves' ophthalmopathy. Each CDR3 is given with its conserved first and last residue. D genes are given only for firm matches. Only part of the rows carry a size: once, few, many, or a class if the clone is expanded.

d_call	clone_size	v_call	j_call	cdr3_nt	cdr3_aa
NA	many	TRBV28	TRBJ2-5	TGTGCCAGCAGCCCCCCCGGGTGGGCGGGGGAGACCCAGTACTTC	CASSPPGWAGETQYF
NA	many	TRBV15	TRBJ1-5	TGTGCCACCAGCGGAGCCGGGACAACGGTCAATCAGCCCCAGCATTTT	CATSGAGTTVNQPQHF
NA	many	TRBV3-1	TRBJ2-5	TGTGCCAGCAGCCAAGAGACCCAGTACTTC	CASSQETQYF
TRBD1	many	TRBV5-1	TRBJ2-2	TGCGCCAGCAGCTTGGAGGGACAGGGGGCCGGGGAGCTGTTTTTT	CASSLEGQGAGELFF
NA	NA	TRBV11-2	TRBJ1-1	TGTGCCAGCAGCTCGTGGGGTAGCACTGAAGCTTTCTTT	CASSSWGSTEAFF
TRBD2	many	TRBV2	TRBJ2-5	TGTGCCAGCACTAGCGGGAGACCCCAGTACCAAGAGACCCAGTACTTC	CASTSGRPQYQETQYF
TRBD1	many	TRBV7-2	TRBJ1-4	TGTGCCAGCAGCTACCGGGACAGGGGGCAGTTAGGGGAAAAACTGTTTTTT	CASSYRDRGQLGEKLFF
NA	NA	TRBV7-2	TRBJ1-5	TGTGCCAGCAGCTATGCTAGGAATCAGCCCCAGCATTTT	CASSYARNQPQHF
TRBD2	few	TRBV28	TRBJ2-7	TGTGCCAGCAGTTTATTTGCGGCGGGAGGGCCCTACGAGCAGTACTTC	CASSLFAAGGPYEQYF
NA	NA	TRBV6-2/TRBV6-3	TRBJ2-1	TGTGCCAGCAGTTATGGGTCACGAGGTTACGATGAGCAGTTCTTC	CASSYGSRGYDEQFF
NA	many	TRBV6-1	TRBJ1-1	TGTGCCAGCAGGGAGGGTGGACCCCCTAACACTGAAGCTTTCTTT	CASREGGPPNTEAFF
TRBD1	many	TRBV20-1	TRBJ1-1	TGCAGTGCTTTAAGACAGGGGAGCTTCACTGAAGCTTTCTTT	CSALRQGSFTEAFF
TRBD2	NA	TRBV24-1	TRBJ2-1	TGTGCCACCAGTGATTTTGGAGTAGCGGGTACCTATAATGAGCAGTTCTTC	CATSDFGVAGTYNEQFF
NA	few	TRBV4-2	TRBJ1-2	TGTGCCAGCAGCCTTGACAGGACCCCGGAGCCTTATGGCTACACCTTC	CASSLDRTPEPYGYTF
TRBD1	NA	TRBV6-2/TRBV6-3	TRBJ2-1	TGTGCCGGATCACAGGGGGCGAGGAATGAGCAGTTCTTC	CAGSQGARNEQFF
NA	NA	TRBV9	TRBJ2-6	TGTGCCAGCAGCGCCCCCGGGGGCCCTGGGGCCAACGTCCTGACTTTC	CASSAPGGPGANVLTF
TRBD2	NA	TRBV27	TRBJ2-7	TGTGCCAGCAGTTTATTAACTAGCGGGAATCACTACGAGCAGTACTTC	CASSLLTSGNHYEQYF
NA	few	TRBV10-3	TRBJ1-1	TGTGCCATCAGTGTTGGGGGGAACACTGAAGCTTTCTTT	CAISVGGNTEAFF
TRBD1	few	TRBV7-6	TRBJ2-7	TGTGCCAGCAGTTCGAACCAGGGGGCGCGGTACGAGCAGTACTTC	CASSSNQGARYEQYF
TRBD1	NA	TRBV6-2/TRBV6-3	TRBJ2-3	TGTGCCAGCAGTATGACCGGGACAGGGACTGGGGATACGCAGTATTTT	CASSMTGTGTGDTQYF
TRBD1	once	TRBV10-3	TRBJ1-2	TGTGCCGCCTCAGGGTCGACAGGGTCTGGCTACACCTTC	CAASGSTGSGYTF
TRBD1	many	TRBV5-1	TRBJ1-1	TGCGCCAGCAGCTCGGGAACAGGGGGCGCGGGAACTGAAGCTTTCTTT	CASSSGTGGAGTEAFF